A single sample gave rise to the 15 T cell receptor beta chains below, sequenced in a study of Tregs in tolerant kidney transplant recipients. Data came from immunoSEQ multiplex PCR; TCRdb stores just in-frame clones and leaves some out. The repertoire holds tens of thousands of clones, roughly nine tenths seen once, with around 0.4% in the top ten. The sample was CD4+ T cells from blood, taken before the transplant. The origin of the receptors is a human donor who received a combined kidney and bone marrow transplant.

The genes are TRBV28 and TRBJ2-7, with D tentatively TRBD1 (5 bases). This CDR3 spans 13 amino acids. Trimming stripped 4 bases from V and 1 base from J, with 8 bases between. The germline V gene encodes CDR1 MDHEN and CDR2 SYDVKM. CDR3 sequence (DNA): TGTGCCAGCAGTTCCCCAGGGTCCTACGAGCAGTACTTC. Translating gives CASSSPGSYEQYF.

The chain couples TRBV7-2 to TRBJ2-3; TRBD2 is a possible D gene (5 bases). Trimming pared 5 bases from V and 5 bases from J, leaving 14 bases between. The CDR3 is 14 amino acids. Looked up from germline, CDR1 is SGHTA and CDR2 is FQGNSA. For the CDR3, the DNA is TGTGCCAGCAGCGCAACCACGGGGAGAGATACGCAGTATTTT. Translating gives CASSATTGRDTQYF.

This chain connects TRBV10-3 to TRBJ2-7; 9 bases are shared with TRBD2. V gave up 3 bases and J gave up 4 bases; unmatched junction bases: 4. CDR1 and CDR2 (germline): ENHRY, SYGVKD. The CDR3 extends over 14 amino acids. For the CDR3, the DNA is TGTGCCATCAGTGAAGATAGCGGGAGTTACGAGCAGTACTTC. This encodes CAISEDSGSYEQYF.

The CDR3 bases are TGTGCCAGCATCTCCCGCTCAGCGGGAGGGCCTAGGGATGAGCAGTTCTTC. It codes for CASISRSAGGPRDEQFF. This chain joins TRBV27 and TRBJ2-1; 10 nucleotides agree with TRBD2. The CDR3 is made up of 17 amino acids. Unmatched junction bases numbered 17, after V lost 7 bases and J lost 8 bases. Germline CDR1 MNHEY, CDR2 SMNVEV (reference sequence).

The chain links TRBV19 to TRBJ2-3; perhaps TRBD1 as D (5 bases). Germline loops: CDR1 LNHDA, CDR2 SQIVND (reference sequence). V lost 3 bases and J lost 0, with 7 bases in between. There are 14 residues in the CDR3. The CDR3 region is CASSIDSSTDTQYF. Here the CDR3 DNA reads TGTGCCAGTAGTATCGACAGTAGCACAGATACGCAGTATTTT. Supplemented by reference TRBV19 and TRBJ2-3, the full variable domain reads DGGITQSPKYLFRKEGQNVTLSCEQNLNHDAMYWYRQDPGQGLRLIYYSQIVNDFQKGDIAEGYSVSREKKESFPLTVTSAQKNPTAFYLCASSIDSSTDTQYFGPGTRLTVL.

The chain employs TRBV6-5 and TRBJ1-1; possibly TRBD1 for D (6 bases). In germline, CDR1 is MNHEY, CDR2 SVGAGI. This CDR3 region has 14 residues. Trimming left V 4 bases short and J 5 bases short, with 14 bases between. CDR3 coding DNA: TGTGCCAGCAGTTCTGTTCAGGGGAGAACTGAAGCTTTCTTT. It specifies CASSSVQGRTEAFF.

The chain employs TRBV7-9 and TRBJ1-2, with a possible D match to TRBD1 (6 bases). The CDR3 consists of 13 residues. The V gene's germline CDR1 is SEHNR and CDR2 FQNEAQ (reference sequence). V was cut by 1 base and J by 8 bases, with 11 bases left in between. CDR3 DNA: TGTGCCAGCAGCTTAGACGGGACATACGGCTACACCTTC. Amino acids: CASSLDGTYGYTF.

V and J are TRBV27 and TRBJ2-7, with a tentative D call TRBD2 (7 bases). This CDR3 has 17 residues. V dropped 3 bases and J dropped 7 bases, with 25 bases sitting between them. The germline CDR1 and CDR2 sequences are MNHEY and SMNVEV (reference sequence). The CDR3 DNA is TGTGCCAGCAGTTTCTCCGGGGGGTTAGGGAGCCAGGGGGAGCAGTACTTC. Translated: CASSFSGGLGSQGEQYF.

The J gene is TRBJ2-7, the V gene TRBV18; unclear D gene. CDR1 is KGHSH, CDR2 LQKENI, per germline. This CDR3 has 12 residues. Between the trimmed V and J ends, which lost 5 bases and 2 bases, there was a span of 7 bases. Written as DNA, the CDR3 is TGTGCCAGCTCAATAGCAGCCTACGAGCAGTACTTC. This translates into CASSIAAYEQYF.

This clone has a single count. This chain uses TRBV18 with TRBJ2-7; D possibly corresponds to TRBD2 (5 bases). Germline V gives CDR1 KGHSH, CDR2 LQKENI. The V gene lost 3 bases and the J gene lost 11 bases, with 11 bases spanning the gap. The CDR3 has 11 residues. The DNA for the CDR3 is TGTGCCAGCTCACCGGAGGCAGGTAAGTACTTC. Translated: CASSPEAGKYF.

V gene TRBV18 combines with J gene TRBJ2-3; TRBD2 matches 13 bases. This CDR3 is 17 amino acids long. V lost 6 bases to trimming and J lost 1 base; unmatched junction nucleotides: 7. Germline V gene sequence: CDR1 KGHSH, CDR2 LQKENI. CDR3 loop: CASSQLGLAGGTDTQYF. The CDR3 DNA sequence: TGTGCCAGCTCCCAACTTGGACTAGCGGGAGGCACAGATACGCAGTATTTT.

This rearrangement joins TRBV27 to TRBJ2-1; 9 bases line up with TRBD1. Looked up from germline, CDR1 is MNHEY and CDR2 is SMNVEV (reference sequence). The CDR3 runs 15 residues. V dropped 5 bases and J dropped 7; count of bases not matched to a gene: 9. As DNA, the CDR3 is TGTGCCAGCAGTCCCGGACAGGGGACCTCGAATGAGCAGTTCTTC. This codes for CASSPGQGTSNEQFF.

The genes are TRBV7-5 and TRBJ1-2; the DNA was not used to check the table's D call, TRBD1. TRBV7-5 is a recognized pseudogene. This CDR3 region has 15 residues. The chain's CDR3 is CVRSLLERQVYGYTF. The CDR3 nucleotides are TGTGTCAGAAGCTTATTGGAGAGACAGGTTTATGGCTACACCTTC.

The chain is built from TRBV7-9 and TRBJ1-2, with 8 bases that match TRBD1. The V gene's germline CDR1 is SEHNR and CDR2 FQNEAQ (reference sequence). There are 14 residues in the CDR3. Germline trimming cut 2 bases from V and 3 bases from J; bases unmatched to any gene: 2. The CDR3 reads CASSLSTGDYGYTF. The DNA of the CDR3 is TGTGCCAGCAGCTTATCGACAGGGGACTATGGCTACACCTTC.

This clone was seen more than once but under ten times. The CDR3 reads CASSYSSGAGIREQYF. The CDR3, as DNA: TGTGCCAGCAGTTACTCATCGGGAGCGGGAATCCGCGAGCAGTACTTC. This rearrangement joins TRBV6-5 to TRBJ2-7, with 7 bases lining up with TRBD2. The junction had 11 bases not matched to a gene; V was cut back by 0 bases and J by 6 bases. This CDR3 spans 16 amino acids. Germline CDR1 reads MNHEY; CDR2 reads SVGAGI.